What follows describes a single T cell receptor beta chain. Its antigen is not identified. Clones were read by immunoSEQ multiplex PCR, and TCRdb kept only the in-frame ones, dropping some. The sample contains about 350,000 clones, 80% to 90% of which appear only once. The data belong to a study of Ad26.COV2.S vaccination and SARS-CoV-2 variants. Study-level information: Intramuscularly, Ad26.COV2.S was given either once or twice, 56 days apart. Findings and limits, study-wide: Post-vaccination spike-specific CD8+ and CD4+ T cell responses reportedly had substantial breadth.

The ends were cut back, 9 bases at V and 3 bases at J, with 2 bases in the middle. Germline V CDR1 and CDR2: MDHEN, SYDVKM. The CDR3 is made up of 9 amino acids. Indicated treatment: over 15 received Ad26.COV2.S at low or high dose, single or two shots; several received placebo; per-sample allocation not given. Following the first vaccine or placebo injection, samples were taken on day 63. Boston provided a donor who was an adult aged 18-55 years. This chain links TRBV28 with TRBJ1-1, with no clear D. The sequence came from a person between 18 and 65 years old who received the Ad26.COV2.S COVID-19 vaccine or a placebo. The sample here was peripheral blood, taken in a trial of Ad26.COV2.S vaccine versus placebo. The CDR3 nucleotides read TGTGCCAGTGACACTGAAGCTTTCTTT. Amino acid sequence: CASDTEAFF. Full variable domain (remainder filled in from reference TRBV28 and TRBJ1-1): DVKVTQSSRYLVKRTGEKVFLECVQDMDHENMFWYRQDPGLGLRLIYFSYDVKMKEKGDIPEGYSVSREKKERFSLILESASTNQTSMYLCASDTEAFFGQGTRLTVV.